The 27 T cell receptor beta chains presented below share a single source sample, sequenced in a study of long-term antiretroviral therapy in people with HIV. Run at survey level, the immunoSEQ assay was version v3.0. Here immunoSEQ multiplex PCR was the method, and the copy in TCRdb shows in-frame clones only, minus some. The sample yields tens of thousands of clones, around 86% seen once. This specimen consisted of unsorted PBMCs, obtained 1 year after starting antiretroviral therapy. The source is a man aged 18 to 30 with HIV.

The V call is TRBV27, the J call TRBJ2-1; either TRBD1 or TRBD2 may supply D (7 bases each). This CDR3 region has 15 residues. The ends were cut back, 1 base at V and 8 bases at J, with 15 bases in the middle. Germline V CDR1 and CDR2: MNHEY, SMNVEV (reference sequence). CDR3: CASSLLAGGGDEQFF. CDR3 nucleotides: TGTGCCAGCAGTTTATTGGCAGGGGGAGGGGATGAGCAGTTCTTC.

The chain recombines TRBV28 with TRBJ1-1; D perhaps matches TRBD1 (6 bases). The CDR3 covers 14 residues. Germline V gives CDR1 MDHEN, CDR2 SYDVKM. Trimming cost V 8 bases and J 2 bases, with 15 bases left between them. In DNA form, the CDR3 reads TGTGCCAGCCAGGGGTCAGGATCCAACACTGAAGCTTTCTTT. It translates to CASQGSGSNTEAFF.

The CDR3 spells CASSFRRPGGNYGYTF. The CDR3 DNA sequence: TGTGCCAGCAGCTTCAGGCGTCCAGGCGGAAACTATGGCTACACCTTC. This chain uses TRBV13 with TRBJ1-2; D not resolved. This CDR3 region has 16 residues. Trimming took off 3 bases at V and 2 bases at J, with 16 bases between the two ends. In germline, CDR1 is PRHDT, CDR2 FYEKMQ (reference sequence).

The chain recombines TRBV10-2 with TRBJ1-1, with 11 nucleotides matching TRBD1. Trimming took 4 bases from V and 4 from J; bases not matched to a gene: 8. Germline V lookup: CDR1 WSHSY, CDR2 SAAADI. There are 16 residues in the CDR3. The CDR3 DNA reads as TGCGCCAGCAGTGTGGGACAGGGGGGAACATTCACTGAAGCTTTCTTT. Protein: CASSVGQGGTFTEAFF.

This rearrangement joins TRBV29-1 to TRBJ2-5; 8 bases match TRBD1. Trimming removed 2 bases from V and 2 bases from J; junction bases left unmatched: 7. The CDR3 totals 15 residues. The germline gives CDR1 SQVTM, CDR2 ANQGSEA. The CDR3: CSVEQSDRVQETQYF. In DNA form, the CDR3 reads TGCAGCGTTGAACAATCGGACAGGGTACAAGAGACCCAGTACTTC. Complete variable domain (other parts from reference TRBV29-1 and TRBJ2-5): SAVISQKPSRDICQRGTSLTIQCQVDSQVTMMFWYRQQPGQSLTLIATANQGSEATYESGFVIDKFPISRPNLTFSTLTVSNMSPEDSSIYLCSVEQSDRVQETQYFGPGTRLLVL.

This clone was counted only a few times. The J gene is TRBJ2-7, the V gene TRBV2; D is unresolved. Germline CDR1 reads SNHLY; CDR2 reads FYNNEI. Deletions cut 2 bases from V and 0 bases from J, with 5 bases between. The CDR3 covers 13 residues. CDR3 loop: CASSEQSSYEQYF. The CDR3 DNA reads TGTGCCAGCAGTGAACAGAGCTCCTACGAGCAGTACTTC.

The chain uses TRBV6-1 and TRBJ2-7; D gene unclear. The CDR3 is 13 residues long. Trimming shortened V by 6 bases and J by 0 bases, and 9 bases separated the two germline ends. Germline loops: CDR1 MNHNS, CDR2 SASEGT. The CDR3 region is CASSLEPSYEQYF. The CDR3 coding sequence is TGTGCCAGCAGCCTAGAACCCTCCTACGAGCAGTACTTC.

The V gene is TRBV5-1, the J gene TRBJ1-1; D remains ambiguous. Per germline, CDR1 SGHRS and CDR2 YFSETQ. This CDR3 comprises 11 residues. V lost 0 bases to trimming and J lost 10 bases, with 7 bases between them. The CDR3, as DNA: TGCGCCAGCAGCTTGGGGCTCGGAGCTTTCTTT. It specifies CASSLGLGAFF.

V is TRBV27 and J is TRBJ2-5; TRBD1 is a possible D gene (6 bases). This CDR3 region has 13 residues. The V gene lost 2 bases and the J gene lost 2 bases, with 6 bases spanning the gap. The germline CDR1 and CDR2 sequences are MNHEY and SMNVEV (reference sequence). CDR3 region: CASSLGQQETQYF. DNA for the CDR3: TGTGCCAGCAGTTTAGGACAGCAAGAGACCCAGTACTTC.

The genes are TRBV28 and TRBJ2-7; 9 bases are shared with TRBD1. The CDR3 consists of 14 residues. Germline V gene sequence: CDR1 MDHEN, CDR2 SYDVKM. Unmatched junction bases numbered 5, after V lost 4 bases and J lost 4 bases. The CDR3: CASSYHRGRYEQYF. The CDR3 DNA reads as TGTGCCAGCAGTTATCACAGGGGGCGATACGAGCAGTACTTC.

This clone has only one observation. This chain uses TRBV19 with TRBJ1-1, with TRBD1 as a possible D gene (6 bases). Germline assignment: CDR1 LNHDA and CDR2 SQIVND (reference sequence). V gave up 3 bases and J gave up 3 bases, with 8 bases separating them. The CDR3 spans 13 residues. CDR3 DNA sequence: TGTGCCAGTAGTATCCCAGGGGACACTGAAGCTTTCTTT. Translation: CASSIPGDTEAFF.

V gene TRBV15 combines with J gene TRBJ1-2; 8 bases agree with TRBD1. CDR3 length equals 15 residues. Germline-derived CDR1 and CDR2 are LNHNV and YYDKDF (reference sequence). V gave up 1 base and J gave up 8 bases; unmatched junction bases: 9. DNA of the CDR3: TGTGCCACCAGCAGAGGAACCCAGGGGGCTGGGGGCTACACCTTC. Amino acids: CATSRGTQGAGGYTF.

This chain uses TRBV7-6 with TRBJ2-2, with D perhaps TRBD2 (6 bases). Trimming cost V 6 bases and J 0 bases, with 20 bases left between them. The CDR3 length is 18 residues. Germline lookup yields CDR1 SGHVS and CDR2 FNYEAQ. As DNA, the CDR3 is TGTGCCAGCAGGCCAAAGCGGGCCACAGATGCGAACACCGGGGAGCTGTTTTTT. It yields the protein CASRPKRATDANTGELFF.

The chain employs TRBV11-2 and TRBJ2-2, with 7 bases aligning to TRBD2. CDR3 length: 13 residues. Germline V gene lookup returns CDR1 SGHAT and CDR2 FQNNGV. V lost 8 bases to trimming and J lost 4 bases; unmatched junction nucleotides: 4. CDR3 amino acids: CASGRGTTGELFF. CDR3 DNA sequence: TGTGCCAGCGGGCGGGGGACCACCGGGGAGCTGTTTTTT.

The chain couples TRBV11-1 to TRBJ2-2; perhaps TRBD1 as D (6 bases). The V and J ends lost 6 bases and 1 base respectively, with 9 bases between them. Looked up from germline, CDR1 is SGHAT and CDR2 is FQDESV (reference sequence). The CDR3 is 14 residues long. The CDR3 DNA reads TGTGCCAGCAGGCAGGGGAGGAACACCGGGGAGCTGTTTTTT. Its protein product is CASRQGRNTGELFF. The complete variable domain, with remaining parts taken from reference TRBV11-1 and TRBJ2-2, reads EAEVAQSPRYKITEKSQAVAFWCDPISGHATLYWYRQILGQGPELLVQFQDESVVDDSQLPKDRFSAERLKGVDSTLKIQPAELGDSAMYLCASRQGRNTGELFFGEGSRLTVL.

This clone was recorded only once. This sequence joins TRBV9 and TRBJ2-3; TRBD2 matches at 9 bases. The V segment lost 3 bases and the J segment 3 bases; nucleotides outside the gene matches: 8. Looked up from germline, CDR1 is SGDLS and CDR2 is YYNGEE. There are 16 residues in the CDR3. The CDR3 protein is CASSASAGGLTDTQYF. CDR3 sequence (DNA): TGTGCCAGCAGCGCCTCAGCGGGAGGCCTTACAGATACGCAGTATTTT.

This clone is a singleton in its sample. This rearrangement joins TRBV5-4 to TRBJ2-7; D not certain. The CDR3 has 15 residues. From germline, CDR1 is SGHNT and CDR2 YYREEE (reference sequence). Deletions cut 1 base from V and 4 bases from J, with 15 bases between. CDR3 protein: CASSLKREIRYEQYF. The DNA for the CDR3 is TGTGCCAGCAGCTTGAAGAGAGAAATAAGGTACGAGCAGTACTTC.

The chain links TRBV21-1 to TRBJ2-7; no DNA check was done on the table's D call, TRBD2. TRBV21-1 is a known pseudogene. The CDR3 runs to 15 residues. CDR3 residues: CASSKDRGGSYEQYF. The CDR3, as DNA: TGTGCCAGCAGCAAAGATCGGGGAGGCTCCTACGAGCAGTACTTC.

This chain connects TRBV19 to TRBJ1-1; 8 bases match TRBD1. Germline values: CDR1 LNHDA, CDR2 SQIVND (reference sequence). V lost 5 bases to trimming and J lost 3 bases; unmatched junction nucleotides: 8. The CDR3 has 15 residues. The CDR3 DNA reads as TGTGCCAGTAGTGCCTCACAGGGGGTCTACACTGAAGCTTTCTTT. This gives the protein CASSASQGVYTEAFF.

The chain carries TRBV19 and TRBJ1-2; D not certain. V lost 3 bases to trimming and J lost 3 bases, with 17 bases between them. CDR3 length equals 16 residues. Germline V gene data show CDR1 as LNHDA and CDR2 as SQIVND (reference sequence). CDR3 sequence reads: CASSITAGGLDYGYTF. DNA for the CDR3: TGTGCCAGTAGTATTACGGCAGGAGGGCTGGACTATGGCTACACCTTC. The variable domain in full, with the rest retrieved from reference TRBV19 and TRBJ1-2, is DGGITQSPKYLFRKEGQNVTLSCEQNLNHDAMYWYRQDPGQGLRLIYYSQIVNDFQKGDIAEGYSVSREKKESFPLTVTSAQKNPTAFYLCASSITAGGLDYGYTFGSGTRLTVV.

J is TRBJ1-1 and V is TRBV28; 9 positions match TRBD1. Germline assignment: CDR1 MDHEN and CDR2 SYDVKM. The CDR3 sequence is 12 residues long. With V trimmed by 6 bases and J by 11 bases, 7 bases remained unmatched. This CDR3 reads CASRFGTGYAFF. The CDR3, as DNA: TGTGCCAGCAGGTTCGGGACAGGGTATGCTTTCTTT.

The count of this clone is one. V usage is TRBV5-1 and J usage is TRBJ2-3; tentative D call: TRBD1 (5 bases). CDR3 length equals 14 residues. Germline assignment: CDR1 SGHRS and CDR2 YFSETQ. V shed 3 bases and J shed 3 bases, with 11 bases lying between them. This chain's CDR3 is CASSSVGQTDTQYF. The CDR3 nucleotides are TGCGCCAGCAGCTCTGTGGGGCAGACAGATACGCAGTATTTT. Variable domain in full (rest from reference TRBV5-1 and TRBJ2-3): KAGVTQTPRYLIKTRGQQVTLSCSPISGHRSVSWYQQTPGQGLQFLFEYFSETQRNKGNFPGRFSGRQFSNSRSEMNVSTLELGDSALYLCASSSVGQTDTQYFGPGTRLTVL.

The chain combines TRBV19 with TRBJ1-1, with D possibly being TRBD1 (6 bases). Trimming removed 1 base at V and 0 bases at J, with 9 bases between. The CDR3 covers 15 residues. The germline CDR1 and CDR2 sequences are LNHDA and SQIVND (reference sequence). CDR3 in amino acids: CASSIGQGLNTEAFF. The DNA of the CDR3 is TGTGCCAGTAGTATAGGTCAGGGGTTGAACACTGAAGCTTTCTTT.

This chain connects TRBV5-1 to TRBJ2-3, with 9 bases lining up with TRBD1. V shed 0 bases and J 4 bases; nucleotides not matched to a gene: 3. The CDR3 consists of 15 residues. Germline CDR1 and CDR2: SGHRS and YFSETQ. The CDR3 coding sequence is TGCGCCAGCAGCTTGGACAGGGGGCGCCCAGATACGCAGTATTTT. Residues: CASSLDRGRPDTQYF.

This chain connects TRBV5-6 to TRBJ1-4; D possibly corresponds to TRBD1 (5 bases). CDR1 is SGHDT, CDR2 YYEEEE, per germline. This CDR3 contains 15 residues. Trimming took 3 bases from V and 2 from J, leaving 11 bases between them. CDR3 sequence (DNA): TGTGCCAGCAGCTCCGGGGGGGTTACTAATGAAAAACTGTTTTTT. It codes for CASSSGGVTNEKLFF.

The gene calls are TRBV27 and TRBJ1-5; 7 nucleotides agree with TRBD1. The CDR3 is made up of 14 amino acids. Per germline, CDR1 MNHEY and CDR2 SMNVEV (reference sequence). V shed 6 bases, J shed 0 bases, and the junction held 2 bases outside the gene matches. The CDR3 region is CASSTGASNQPQHF. The CDR3 DNA is TGTGCCAGCAGCACAGGGGCTAGCAATCAGCCCCAGCATTTT.

The rearrangement links TRBV2 to TRBJ2-3; 8 bases are a match to TRBD2. The CDR3 is made up of 14 amino acids. V lost 4 bases and J lost 4; bases outside the gene matches: 4. Germline V gives CDR1 SNHLY, CDR2 FYNNEI. The CDR3 sequence: CASSGTSGSDTQYF. CDR3 in DNA: TGTGCCAGCAGTGGTACTAGCGGTTCAGATACGCAGTATTTT.